These 21 T cell receptor beta chains originate from one sample sequenced in a study of cytomegalovirus exposure and HLA in healthy donors (dated by TCRdb to 2016 to 2017). The library was built by means of the immunoSEQ multiplex PCR assay. The multiplex PCR relied on a mix of 60 forward primers for TCR Vbeta segments and 13 reverse primers for TCR Jbeta segments. In its TCRdb copy, this immuneACCESS table keeps in-frame sequences only and misses some clones. Where compared with another copy, unresolved V genes explain less than half of these, and the others have no known cause. In this sample the table shows more than 250,000 clones, around 90% of which occur a single time. About 2.5% of the sample goes to the ten largest clones. Material: PBMCs. The receptors stem from a young woman in good health and CMV-seronegative.

The genes are TRBV2 and TRBJ2-1; 11 nucleotides align to TRBD2. The CDR3 extends over 15 amino acids. Germline V gives CDR1 SNHLY, CDR2 FYNNEI. Trimming removed 7 bases from V and 2 bases from J; junction bases left unmatched: 4. CDR3 in DNA: TGTGCCAGCACATATAGCGGGGGGGCCTACAATGAGCAGTTCTTC. Translating it yields CASTYSGGAYNEQFF.

This chain joins TRBV7-7 and TRBJ2-5, with TRBD2 matching 8 bases. There are 13 residues in the CDR3. J lost 4 bases, V lost 5 bases, and 3 bases had no gene match. The germline V gene has CDR1 SSHAT and CDR2 FNYEAQ (reference sequence). CDR3 DNA: TGTGCCAGCAGCGCTCGGGGGGGAGAGACCCAGTACTTC. This codes for CASSARGGETQYF.

The J gene is TRBJ2-3, the V gene TRBV5-4, with 11 nucleotides matching TRBD2. Looked up from germline, CDR1 is SGHNT and CDR2 is YYREEE (reference sequence). V trimming: 4 bases; J trimming: 1 base; junction bases outside the gene matches: 5. CDR3 size: 16 residues. The CDR3 region is CASSPVTSGGTDTQYF. CDR3 DNA: TGTGCCAGCAGCCCGGTGACTAGCGGGGGCACAGATACGCAGTATTTT.

The chain couples TRBV9 to TRBJ1-1, with D unresolved. This CDR3 comprises 14 residues. Trimming shortened V by 0 bases and J by 6 bases, and 12 bases separated the two germline ends. The germline gives CDR1 SGDLS, CDR2 YYNGEE. The DNA for the CDR3 is TGTGCCAGCAGCGTAGGAGAAGGGAGGGCTGAAGCTTTCTTT. It encodes CASSVGEGRAEAFF.

CDR3 loop: CASSQEGGHTSYEQYF. CDR3 coding DNA: TGCGCCAGCAGCCAAGAGGGGGGTCACACCTCCTACGAGCAGTACTTC. This rearrangement joins TRBV4-1 to TRBJ2-7; TRBD2 might be the D (6 bases). The CDR3 loop spans 16 amino acids. Trimming stripped 0 bases from V and 0 bases from J, with 12 bases between. Per germline, CDR1 MGHRA and CDR2 YSYEKL.

In DNA form, the CDR3 reads TGTGCCAGCAAGGTCGCGGGGGGAAACACCATATATTTT. This encodes CASKVAGGNTIYF. This chain links TRBV6-1 with TRBJ1-3; D call uncertain. Germline CDR1 MNHNS, CDR2 SASEGT. Trimming left V 7 bases short and J 4 bases short, with 11 bases between. The CDR3 totals 13 residues.

Notes on this clone: The sample holds other DNA sequences that translate to the same CDR3. The CDR3 is CASSLGQGHQPQHF. The CDR3 DNA is TGCGCCAGCAGCTTGGGACAGGGACATCAGCCCCAGCATTTT. The chain joins TRBV5-1 to TRBJ1-5, with 7 positions matching TRBD1. Germline V gene data show CDR1 as SGHRS and CDR2 as YFSETQ. This CDR3 region has 14 residues. Trimming cost V 0 bases and J 5 bases; bases outside gene matches: 2.

The V call is TRBV25-1, the J call TRBJ1-5; D might be TRBD1 (5 bases). Between the trimmed V and J ends, which lost 3 bases and 4 bases, there was a span of 13 bases. The CDR3 is made up of 15 amino acids. CDR1 MGHDK and CDR2 SYGVNS come from the germline V gene. CDR3 sequence: CASSEPGGGNQPQHF. CDR3 DNA sequence: TGTGCCAGCAGTGAGCCTGGCGGGGGTAATCAGCCCCAGCATTTT.

This clone was picked up a small number of times. This sequence joins TRBV11-3 and TRBJ1-1; D not certain. V was shortened by 1 base and J by 1 base, with 4 bases between the two germline ends. CDR1 and CDR2 from the germline V gene are SGHNT and YENEEA. This CDR3 is built from 13 residues. CDR3 sequence: CASSLGGNTEAFF. The CDR3 region has the DNA TGTGCCAGCAGCTTAGGAGGGAACACTGAAGCTTTCTTT. The complete variable domain, with remaining parts taken from reference TRBV11-3 and TRBJ1-1, reads EAGVVQSPRYKIIEKKQPVAFWCNPISGHNTLYWYLQNLGQGPELLIRYENEEAVDDSQLPKDRFSAERLKGVDSTLKIQPAELGDSAVYLCASSLGGNTEAFFGQGTRLTVV.

The V gene is TRBV9, the J gene TRBJ2-1; the D gene is possibly TRBD2 (6 bases). The CDR3 spans 17 residues. From germline, CDR1 is SGDLS and CDR2 YYNGEE. The V and J ends lost 0 bases and 1 base respectively, with 14 bases between them. CDR3 sequence reads: CASSVGYGGPSYNEQFF. CDR3 nucleotides: TGTGCCAGCAGCGTAGGGTACGGGGGTCCATCCTACAATGAGCAGTTCTTC.

About this clone: The sample carries other DNA sequences with the same CDR3. The chain carries TRBV5-5 and TRBJ1-2; no clear D gene. The CDR3 covers 13 residues. The V gene's germline CDR1 is SGHKS and CDR2 YYEKEE (reference sequence). With 7 bases removed from V and 6 bases from J, the gap between germline ends came to 16 bases. In DNA form, the CDR3 reads TGTGCCAGCTTAAGCGGGAGCCGGGATGGCTACACCTTC. Protein: CASLSGSRDGYTF.

This chain connects TRBV7-9 to TRBJ1-6; D remains ambiguous. Germline V lookup: CDR1 SEHNR, CDR2 FQNEAQ (reference sequence). Trimming cost V 5 bases and J 8 bases, with 7 bases left between them. CDR3 length: 12 residues. The CDR3 nucleotides are TGTGCCAGCAGCGGAGTGGATTCACCCCTCCACTTT. Protein: CASSGVDSPLHF.

A single count supports this clone. The V gene is TRBV5-4, the J gene TRBJ2-7, with 9 bases that match TRBD1. The CDR3 contains 15 residues. With 4 bases clipped from V and 3 bases from J, the junction kept 8 bases outside the gene matches. CDR1 and CDR2 from the germline V gene are SGHNT and YYREEE (reference sequence). CDR3 coding DNA: TGTGCCAGCAGCACTAGGACAGGGGACGGCTACGAGCAGTACTTC. It specifies CASSTRTGDGYEQYF.

The table lists this clone with a count of one. The chain couples TRBV4-1 to TRBJ1-2, with TRBD1 matching over 9 bases. After removal of 3 bases from V and 1 base from J, the junction contained 9 bases not matched to a gene. Germline CDR1 MGHRA, CDR2 YSYEKL. This CDR3 is 17 amino acids long. This chain's CDR3 is CASSHLGQGNYNYGYTF. The CDR3 coding sequence is TGCGCCAGCAGCCACCTTGGACAGGGGAACTATAACTATGGCTACACCTTC.

The chain recombines TRBV7-9 with TRBJ1-2; D unresolved. Germline V gene sequence: CDR1 SEHNR, CDR2 FQNEAQ (reference sequence). The length of the CDR3 is 14 residues. V was cut by 1 base and J by 5 bases, with 11 bases left in between. The CDR3 DNA is TGTGCCAGCAGCTTAGGAGCGGGCGGGTATGGCTACACCTTC. Protein product: CASSLGAGGYGYTF.

This rearrangement joins TRBV2 to TRBJ2-3; 8 bases fit TRBD1. This CDR3 contains 15 residues. Germline CDR1 and CDR2: SNHLY and FYNNEI. With 7 bases clipped from V and 4 bases from J, the junction kept 10 bases outside the gene matches. DNA for the CDR3: TGTGCCAGCACCGGAGACAGGGGCGGCGCAGATACGCAGTATTTT. Translation gives CASTGDRGGADTQYF.

The chain has TRBV10-3 and TRBJ1-2; the match to TRBD1 covers 9 bases. In germline, CDR1 is ENHRY, CDR2 SYGVKD. The CDR3 is 14 residues long. V lost 6 bases to trimming and J lost 3 bases; unmatched junction nucleotides: 5. The DNA of the CDR3 is TGTGCCATCAGGGAACAGGGGGCTCACTATGGCTACACCTTC. Translation gives CAIREQGAHYGYTF.

The chain joins TRBV5-1 to TRBJ2-3, with 8 nucleotides matching TRBD2. The CDR3 loop spans 16 amino acids. V trimming: 4 bases; J trimming: 5 bases; junction bases outside the gene matches: 12. Looked up from germline, CDR1 is SGHRS and CDR2 is YFSETQ. CDR3 sequence (DNA): TGCGCCAGCAGCAGAATGTCGGGACTAGTTATAGATACGCAGTATTTT. Protein product: CASSRMSGLVIDTQYF.

This clone was recorded a few times. This sequence joins TRBV4-2 and TRBJ1-2, with D possibly TRBD1 on 5 matching bases. Germline V CDR1 and CDR2: LGHNA, YNFKEQ. This CDR3 comprises 15 residues. The V end was cut by 2 bases, the J end by 4 bases, with 14 bases between. The CDR3 region has the DNA TGTGCCAGCAGCCAATCCGACACAAGGGGCTATGGCTACACCTTC. Protein product: CASSQSDTRGYGYTF.

The V call is TRBV5-3, the J call TRBJ1-2; TRBD1 aligns across 10 bases. TRBV5-3 belongs to the ORF category, with a function that is uncertain. With V trimmed by 4 bases and J by 6 bases, 3 bases remained unmatched. This CDR3 has 13 amino acids. The CDR3 DNA follows: TGTGCCAGAAGCCCTGACAGGGGGCATGGCTACACCTTC. Protein sequence: CARSPDRGHGYTF.

This chain connects TRBV6-6 to TRBJ1-6; 9 nucleotides match TRBD1. V was clipped by 6 bases and J by 9 bases; unmatched bases: 6. Germline CDR1 and CDR2: MNHNY and SVGAGI (reference sequence). The CDR3 totals 14 residues. The CDR3 region has the DNA TGTGCCAGCAGCTCACAGGGGGCTAGTTCACCCCTCCACTTT. Encoded protein: CASSSQGASSPLHF.